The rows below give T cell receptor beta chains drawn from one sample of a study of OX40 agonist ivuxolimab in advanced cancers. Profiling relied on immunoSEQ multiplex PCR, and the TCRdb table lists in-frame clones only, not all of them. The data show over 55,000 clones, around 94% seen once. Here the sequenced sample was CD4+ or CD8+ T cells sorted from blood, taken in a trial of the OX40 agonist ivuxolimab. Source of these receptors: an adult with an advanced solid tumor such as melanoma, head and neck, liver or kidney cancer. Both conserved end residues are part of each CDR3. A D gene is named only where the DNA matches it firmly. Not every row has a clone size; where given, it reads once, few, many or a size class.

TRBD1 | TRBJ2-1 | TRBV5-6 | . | CASSFGDRDNEQFF | TGTGCCAGCAGCTTCGGGGACAGAGACAATGAGCAGTTCTTC
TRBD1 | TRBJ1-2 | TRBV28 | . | CASSLYGGQGYGYTF | TGTGCCAGCAGTTTATATGGGGGACAGGGCTATGGCTACACCTTC
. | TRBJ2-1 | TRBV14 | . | CASSQIPYSYNEQFF | TGTGCCAGCAGCCAAATACCCTACTCCTACAATGAGCAGTTCTTC
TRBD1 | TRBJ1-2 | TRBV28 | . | CASSRDRNYGYTF | TGTGCCAGCAGTCGGGACAGGAACTATGGCTACACCTTC
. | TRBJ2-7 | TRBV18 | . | CASSSPGTAYEQYF | TGTGCCAGCTCATCTCCAGGAACCGCCTACGAGCAGTACTTC
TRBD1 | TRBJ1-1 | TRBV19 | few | CASSPTGGGITEAFF | TGTGCCAGTAGCCCGACAGGGGGAGGGATCACTGAAGCTTTCTTT
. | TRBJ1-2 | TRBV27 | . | CASSLGPIYGYTF | TGTGCCAGCAGTTTAGGGCCGATCTATGGCTACACCTTC
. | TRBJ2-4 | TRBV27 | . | CASSLRVPLAKNIQYF | TGTGCCAGCAGCCTCCGGGTCCCGCTAGCCAAAAACATTCAGTACTTC
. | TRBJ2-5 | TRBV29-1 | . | CSVEGWEAETQYF | TGCAGCGTTGAAGGGTGGGAGGCGGAGACCCAGTACTTC
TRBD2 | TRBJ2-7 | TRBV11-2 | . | CASSLGEGKGNEQYF | TGTGCCAGCAGCTTAGGGGAGGGGAAGGGCAACGAGCAGTACTTC
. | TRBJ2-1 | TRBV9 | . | CASSARGLYNEQFF | TGTGCCAGCTCGGCTAGAGGGTTATACAATGAGCAGTTCTTC
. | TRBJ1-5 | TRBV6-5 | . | CASSPDGRGYQPQHF | TGTGCCAGCAGCCCCGACGGACGGGGTTATCAGCCCCAGCATTTT
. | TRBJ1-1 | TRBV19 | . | CASSIQGGNTEAFF | TGTGCCAGTAGTATCCAAGGGGGGAACACTGAAGCTTTCTTT
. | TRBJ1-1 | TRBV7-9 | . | CASSLGRLGAPNTEAFF | TGTGCCAGCAGCTTAGGACGTTTGGGGGCCCCGAACACTGAAGCTTTCTTT
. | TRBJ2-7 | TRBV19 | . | CASSLPGNTYEQYF | TGTGCCAGTAGCCTCCCCGGGAATACCTACGAGCAGTACTTC
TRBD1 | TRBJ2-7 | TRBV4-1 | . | CASSQSTDRPYEQYF | TGCGCCAGCAGCCAATCGACGGACAGGCCCTACGAGCAGTACTTC
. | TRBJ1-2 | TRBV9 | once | CASSAPHSVNPGYTF | TGTGCCAGCAGCGCACCACATTCGGTCAACCCGGGCTACACCTTC
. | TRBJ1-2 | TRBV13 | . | CASSPGTYGYTF | TGTGCCAGCAGCCCAGGTACCTATGGCTACACCTTC
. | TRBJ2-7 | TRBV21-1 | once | CASSKVAGPPRIF | TGTGCCAGCAGCAAAGTCGCCGGGCCCCCTAGGATCTTC
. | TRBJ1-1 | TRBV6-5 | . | CASSYGQGHTEAFF | TGTGCCAGCAGTTACGGCCAGGGTCACACTGAAGCTTTCTTT
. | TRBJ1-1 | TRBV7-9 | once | CASTSRAANTEAFF | TGTGCCAGCACCTCCCGGGCAGCGAACACTGAAGCTTTCTTT
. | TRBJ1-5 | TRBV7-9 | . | CASSSGGDYQPQHF | TGTGCCAGCAGCTCCGGAGGGGATTATCAGCCCCAGCATTTT
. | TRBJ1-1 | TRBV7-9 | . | CASSSEAVEAFF | TGTGCCAGCAGCTCGGAGGCGGTTGAAGCTTTCTTT
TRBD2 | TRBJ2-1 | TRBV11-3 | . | CASSLVGGSRNEQFF | TGTGCCAGCAGCTTAGTAGGCGGGAGTAGGAATGAGCAGTTCTTC
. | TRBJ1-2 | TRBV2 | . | CASSGVSPYTF | TGTGCCAGCAGTGGAGTCTCACCTTATACCTTC
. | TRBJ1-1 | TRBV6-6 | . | CASSSIEAFF | TGTGCCAGCAGCTCGATTGAAGCTTTCTTT
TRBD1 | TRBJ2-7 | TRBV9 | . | CASSGGTAAYEQYF | TGTGCCAGCAGCGGGGGGACAGCAGCCTACGAGCAGTACTTC
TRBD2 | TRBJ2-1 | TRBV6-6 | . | CASDIAGDSYNEQFF | TGTGCCAGCGACATAGCGGGGGATTCCTACAATGAGCAGTTCTTC
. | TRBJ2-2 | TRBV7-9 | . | CASPTPGGTGELFF | TGTGCCAGCCCAACCCCCGGGGGTACCGGGGAGCTGTTTTTT
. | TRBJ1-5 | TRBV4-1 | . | CASSQDFRVYSNQPQHF | TGCGCCAGCAGCCAAGATTTTCGCGTTTATAGCAATCAGCCCCAGCATTTT
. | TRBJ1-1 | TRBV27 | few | CASRGGNQAFF | TGTGCCAGCAGGGGGGGAAATCAAGCTTTCTTT
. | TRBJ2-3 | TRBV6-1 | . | CATQGAWSDTQYF | TGTGCCACCCAGGGTGCATGGTCAGATACGCAGTATTTT
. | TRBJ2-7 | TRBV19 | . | CASSTPYEQYF | TGTGCCAGTAGTACACCATACGAGCAGTACTTC
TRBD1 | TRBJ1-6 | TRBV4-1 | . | CASSQVPRGLGSPLHF | TGCGCCAGCAGCCAAGTCCCCAGGGGGCTGGGTTCACCCCTCCACTTT
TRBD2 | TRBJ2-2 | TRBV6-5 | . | CASSYEWGGATGELFF | TGTGCCAGCAGTTACGAGTGGGGGGGTGCAACCGGGGAGCTGTTTTTT
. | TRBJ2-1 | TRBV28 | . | CASSDDREVLSNEQFF | TGTGCCAGCAGCGACGACAGGGAGGTGTTGTCCAATGAGCAGTTCTTC
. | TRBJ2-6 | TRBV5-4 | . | CASSTEWVSGANVLTF | TGTGCCAGCAGTACCGAGTGGGTCTCTGGGGCCAACGTCCTGACTTTC
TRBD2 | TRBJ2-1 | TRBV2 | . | CASSEAVWLAGVDEQFF | TGTGCCAGCAGTGAAGCGGTTTGGCTAGCGGGGGTCGATGAGCAGTTCTTC
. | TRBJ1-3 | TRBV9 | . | CASSVARGRDDGNTIYF | TGTGCCAGCAGCGTAGCTAGGGGACGGGATGATGGAAACACCATATATTTT
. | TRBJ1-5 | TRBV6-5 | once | CASSSQPNSNQPQHF | TGTGCCAGCAGTTCACAGCCTAATAGCAATCAGCCCCAGCATTTT
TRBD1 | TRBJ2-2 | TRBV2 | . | CASREQGPPDTGELFF | TGTGCCAGCAGGGAACAGGGGCCTCCAGACACCGGGGAGCTGTTTTTT
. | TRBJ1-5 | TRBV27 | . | CASSLGLNQPQHF | TGTGCCAGCAGTTTAGGCCTCAATCAGCCCCAGCATTTT
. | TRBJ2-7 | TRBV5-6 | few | CASSFRQLSEQYF | TGTGCCAGCAGCTTTAGACAGCTGAGCGAGCAGTACTTC
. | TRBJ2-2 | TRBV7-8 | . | CASSPGVIGSTGELFF | TGTGCCAGCAGCCCAGGGGTCATAGGCAGCACCGGGGAGCTGTTTTTT
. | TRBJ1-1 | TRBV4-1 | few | CASSQVDPMNTEAFF | TGCGCCAGCAGCCAAGTAGACCCCATGAACACTGAAGCTTTCTTT
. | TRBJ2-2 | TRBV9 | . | CASSTRGETSRRTGELFF | TGTGCCAGCAGCACGAGGGGGGAGACTAGCCGGAGGACCGGGGAGCTGTTTTTT
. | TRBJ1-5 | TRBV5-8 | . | CASSLFGGSNQPQHF | TGTGCCAGCAGCTTGTTTGGCGGTAGCAATCAGCCCCAGCATTTT
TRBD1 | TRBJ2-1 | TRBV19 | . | CASSIGWDRAYNEQFF | TGTGCCAGTAGTATAGGTTGGGACAGGGCCTACAATGAGCAGTTCTTC
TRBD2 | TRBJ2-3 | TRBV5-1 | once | CASSGDYLSTDTQYF | TGCGCCAGCAGCGGGGACTACCTAAGCACAGATACGCAGTATTTT
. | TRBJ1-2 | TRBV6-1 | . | CASISENTFYGYTF | TGTGCCAGCATCTCCGAGAACACCTTCTATGGCTACACCTTC
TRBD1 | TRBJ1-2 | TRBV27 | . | CASSLISATGVNYGYTF | TGTGCCAGCAGTTTAATCTCGGCGACAGGGGTTAACTATGGCTACACCTTC
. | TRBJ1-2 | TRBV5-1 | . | CASSLGGNYGYTF | TGCGCCAGCAGCTTGGGGGGTAACTATGGCTACACCTTC
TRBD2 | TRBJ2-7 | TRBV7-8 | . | CASSPLAEILVNEQYF | TGTGCCAGCAGCCCACTAGCGGAAATCCTGGTAAACGAGCAGTACTTC
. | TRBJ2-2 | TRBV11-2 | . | CASSPPSTGELFF | TGTGCCAGCAGTCCCCCCAGTACCGGGGAGCTGTTTTTT
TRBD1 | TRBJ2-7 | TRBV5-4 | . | CASSLRDSTYEQYF | TGTGCCAGCAGCTTGAGGGACAGTACCTACGAGCAGTACTTC
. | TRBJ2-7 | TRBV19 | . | CASSVLAPAYEQYF | TGTGCCAGTAGTGTGCTAGCGCCAGCCTACGAGCAGTACTTC
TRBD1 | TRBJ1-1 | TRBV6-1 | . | CASSENAVQGTEAFF | TGTGCCAGCAGTGAAAACGCCGTACAGGGGACTGAAGCTTTCTTT